This T cell receptor (beta chain) emerged from a study of early stage breast cancer tumors. Each sample had two DNA replicates, 0.5 ug blood or roughly 1.5 ug tissue. The assay was immunoSEQ multiplex PCR, and TCRdb's table has in-frame clones only and misses some. Of roughly 40,000 clones in the sample, about three quarters were seen once. Sequencing was done on a sample of blood. The sequence was collected from a person in their fifties with breast cancer.

The CDR3 nucleotides are TGTGCCAGCAGCTCACTAGTATCCTACAATGAGCAGTTCTTC. This translates into CASSSLVSYNEQFF. The V and J genes are TRBV7-8 and TRBJ2-1, with a tentative D call TRBD2 (5 bases). Germline V gene lookup returns CDR1 SGHVS and CDR2 FQNEAQ. V lost 4 bases and J 1 base, leaving 8 bases between the germline ends. CDR3 length equals 14 residues.